The 6 T cell receptor beta chains reported below all come from one sample, sequenced in a study of identifying expanded T cells in peripheral blood. Profiled with immunoSEQ multiplex PCR; TCRdb holds only in-frame clones, not every one. The sample holds 95,000 or so clones, approximately 83% seen once. The sample was blood. The receptors were gathered from a person between 18 and 75 years old in good health.

The chain employs TRBV7-7 and TRBJ1-3; possible D gene TRBD1, 5 bases. The germline V gene encodes CDR1 SSHAT and CDR2 FNYEAQ (reference sequence). The CDR3 spans 16 residues. V was trimmed by 5 bases and J by 0 bases, leaving 14 bases between them. CDR3 in amino acids: CASSPDPGPSGNTIYF. The DNA for the CDR3 is TGTGCCAGCAGCCCAGATCCGGGGCCCTCTGGAAACACCATATATTTT. Combining the CDR3 with reference TRBV7-7 and TRBJ1-3 gives the whole variable domain GAGVSQSPRYKVTKRGQDVTLRCDPISSHATLYWYQQALGQGPEFLTYFNYEAQPDKSGLPSDRFSAERPEGSISTLTIQRTEQRDSAMYRCASSPDPGPSGNTIYFGEGSWLTVV.

This clone was picked up many times. The rearrangement joins TRBV29-1 to TRBJ2-7; D is possibly TRBD1 (7 bases). This CDR3 comprises 13 residues. The germline CDR1 and CDR2 sequences are SQVTM and ANQGSEA. Trimming pared 6 bases from V and 6 bases from J, leaving 18 bases between. The CDR3 coding sequence is TGCAGCGTGAGAGGGACAGAGGGAGGCGAGCAGTACTTC. The encoded protein is CSVRGTEGGEQYF.

The V call is TRBV19, the J call TRBJ1-4; no clear D. Germline CDR1 LNHDA, CDR2 SQIVND (reference sequence). This CDR3 contains 16 residues. Trimming removed 3 bases at V and 0 bases at J, with 11 bases between. CDR3 region: CASSIPHSATNEKLFF. DNA for the CDR3: TGTGCCAGTAGTATCCCCCATTCGGCAACTAATGAAAAACTGTTTTTT.

This sequence joins TRBV6-5 and TRBJ1-1; TRBD1 is a possible D gene (6 bases). The CDR3 has 14 residues. The V end lost 8 bases, the J end lost 1 base, and 14 bases lay between the germline ends. Germline loops: CDR1 MNHEY, CDR2 SVGAGI. The CDR3 here is CASGPRDTNTEAFF. Here the CDR3 DNA reads TGTGCCAGCGGACCCCGGGACACGAACACTGAAGCTTTCTTT.

The chain combines TRBV29-1 with TRBJ1-4; 8 bases are shared with TRBD1. The CDR3 runs 12 residues. The trim removed 6 bases at V and 6 bases at J, leaving 3 bases unmatched. CDR1 and CDR2 (germline): SQVTM, ANQGSEA. This CDR3 is CSVRGRDEKLFF. CDR3 bases: TGCAGCGTCAGGGGGCGAGATGAAAAACTGTTTTTT.

The gene calls are TRBV6-5 and TRBJ2-1; D remains unclear. The CDR3 runs to 14 residues. Germline CDR1 reads MNHEY; CDR2 reads SVGAGI. Between the trimmed V and J ends, which lost 4 bases and 2 bases, there was a span of 9 bases. Written as DNA, the CDR3 is TGTGCCAGCAGTTCTACCTTTACCTACAATGAGCAGTTCTTC. This translates into CASSSTFTYNEQFF.